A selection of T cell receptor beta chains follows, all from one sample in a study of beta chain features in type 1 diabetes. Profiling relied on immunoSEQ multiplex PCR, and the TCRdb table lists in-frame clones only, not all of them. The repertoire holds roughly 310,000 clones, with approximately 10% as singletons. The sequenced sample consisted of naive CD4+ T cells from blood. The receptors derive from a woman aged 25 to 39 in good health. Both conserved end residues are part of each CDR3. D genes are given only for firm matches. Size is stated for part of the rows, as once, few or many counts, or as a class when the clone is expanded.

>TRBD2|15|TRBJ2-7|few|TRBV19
TGTGCCAGTAGTATCCTGACTAGCGGTCCCTACGAGCAGTACTTC
CASSILTSGPYEQYF
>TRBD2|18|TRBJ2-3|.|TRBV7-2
TGTGCCAGCAGCTTATCAGTTCCCACTAGCGGGAGAACAGATACGCAGTATTTT
CASSLSVPTSGRTDTQYF
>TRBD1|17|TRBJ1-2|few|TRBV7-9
TGTGCCAGCAGCTTAGACCCGAGGACAGGGGGAAGCTATGGCTACACCTTC
CASSLDPRTGGSYGYTF
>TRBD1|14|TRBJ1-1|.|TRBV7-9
TGTGCCAGCAGTCACGGGACAGGGAGGACTGAAGCTTTCTTT
CASSHGTGRTEAFF
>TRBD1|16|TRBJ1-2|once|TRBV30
TGTGCCTGGGTGGGACCAGAAAGGGGGCGATCCTATGGCTACACCTTC
CAWVGPERGRSYGYTF
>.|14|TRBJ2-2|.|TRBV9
TGTGCCAGCAGCGTAGTTTCCCAACACGGGGAGCTGTTTTTT
CASSVVSQHGELFF
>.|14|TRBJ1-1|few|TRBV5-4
TGTGCCAGCAGCTTGGGCGGTGCTCCCACTGAAGCTTTCTTT
CASSLGGAPTEAFF
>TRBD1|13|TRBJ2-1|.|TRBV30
TGTGCCTGGAGTGCTACAGGGGTCTATGAGCAGTTCTTC
CAWSATGVYEQFF
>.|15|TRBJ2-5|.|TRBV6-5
TGTGCCAGCAGCCCCAGGACAGCCCACGGAGAGACCCAGTACTTC
CASSPRTAHGETQYF
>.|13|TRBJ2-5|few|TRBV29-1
TGCAGCGCACAGACGGCAGCACAAGAGACCCAGTACTTC
CSAQTAAQETQYF
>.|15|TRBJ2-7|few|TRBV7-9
TGTGCCAGCAGCTTAGTAGACAGGGAGGCCTACGAGCAGTACTTC
CASSLVDREAYEQYF
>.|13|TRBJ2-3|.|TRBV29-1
TGCAGCGGATGGGAGACTAGTATCGATACGCAGTATTTT
CSGWETSIDTQYF
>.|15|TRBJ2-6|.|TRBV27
TGTGCCAGCACCTCTCCAGGGACTGGGGCCAACGTCCTGACTTTC
CASTSPGTGANVLTF
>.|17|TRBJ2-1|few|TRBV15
TGTGCCACCAGCAGAGATGCGGGCCCACTCACCTCCAATGAGCAGTTCTTC
CATSRDAGPLTSNEQFF
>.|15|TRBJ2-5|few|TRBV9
TGTGCCAGCAGCGTAGCTGGACGGGCGGGGGAGACCCAGTACTTC
CASSVAGRAGETQYF
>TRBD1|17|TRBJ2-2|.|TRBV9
TGTGCCAGCAGCGTAGTGGGACAGGTTCAGGTATCCGGGGAGCTGTTTTTT
CASSVVGQVQVSGELFF
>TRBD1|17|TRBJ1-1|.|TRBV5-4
TGTGCCAGCAGCTTGGACCGGGACAGGGGGCGTTCGGCTGAAGCTTTCTTT
CASSLDRDRGRSAEAFF
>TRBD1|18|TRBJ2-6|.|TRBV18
TGTGCCAGCTCACCTACCGGGACAGGCTACTCTGGGGCCAACGTCCTGACTTTC
CASSPTGTGYSGANVLTF
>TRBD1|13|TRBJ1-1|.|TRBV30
TGTGCCTGGTCCCAGGGGGGGAACACTGAAGCTTTCTTT
CAWSQGGNTEAFF
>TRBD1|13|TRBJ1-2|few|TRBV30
TGTGCCTGGAGTGGACAGGGGGTTTATGGCTACACCTTC
CAWSGQGVYGYTF
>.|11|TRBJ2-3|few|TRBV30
TGTGCCTGGAGTCTAGCAGATACGCAGTATTTT
CAWSLADTQYF
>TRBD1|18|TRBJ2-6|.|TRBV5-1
TGCGCCAGCAGCTCCGGACGTGACAGGGTCCCTGGGGCCAACGTCCTGACTTTC
CASSSGRDRVPGANVLTF
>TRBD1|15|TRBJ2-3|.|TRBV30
TGTGCCTGGAGTGGGACAGGATCTAGCACAGATACGCAGTATTTT
CAWSGTGSSTDTQYF
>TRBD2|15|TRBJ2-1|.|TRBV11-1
TGTGCCAGCAGCCGACTAGCGGGAGTCTACAATGAGCAGTTCTTC
CASSRLAGVYNEQFF
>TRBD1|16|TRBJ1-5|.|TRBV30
TGTGCCTGGAGTGAAGGACAGGGAAATCTCAATCAGCCCCAGCATTTT
CAWSEGQGNLNQPQHF
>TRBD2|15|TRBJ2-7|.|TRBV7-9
TGTGCCAGCAGCTCTAAGACTAGCTCCTCCTACGAGCAGTACTTC
CASSSKTSSSYEQYF
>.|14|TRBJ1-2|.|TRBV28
TGTGCCAGCAGCCCCGGAGGCGGGGTGCAAGGCTACACCTTC
CASSPGGGVQGYTF
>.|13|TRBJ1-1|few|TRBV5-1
TGCGCCAGCAGCTTGGGGAGGAACACTGAAGCTTTCTTT
CASSLGRNTEAFF
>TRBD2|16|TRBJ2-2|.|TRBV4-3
TGCGCCAGCAGCCACGGACTAGCGGGAGAGGGCGGGGAGCTGTTTTTT
CASSHGLAGEGGELFF
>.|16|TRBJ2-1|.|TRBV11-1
TGTGCCAGCACATCAATTGGAGGGAGAATTTACAATGAGCAGTTCTTC
CASTSIGGRIYNEQFF
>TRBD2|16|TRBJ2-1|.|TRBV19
TGTGCCAGTAGTATTACCGGGACTAGCGGTTCCAATGAGCAGTTCTTC
CASSITGTSGSNEQFF
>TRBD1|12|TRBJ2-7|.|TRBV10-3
TGTGCCATCAAGGACAGGGCTTACGAGCAGTACTTC
CAIKDRAYEQYF
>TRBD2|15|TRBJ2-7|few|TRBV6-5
TGTGCCAGCAGTTACTCGCGCGGGAGCTCCTACGAGCAGTACTTC
CASSYSRGSSYEQYF
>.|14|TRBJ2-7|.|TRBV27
TGTGCCAGCAGTTTATGGCAGGCTTCCTACGAGCAGTACTTC
CASSLWQASYEQYF
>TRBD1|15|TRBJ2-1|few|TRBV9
TGTGCCAGCAGCGCAGACAGGGCGGGCTACAATGAGCAGTTCTTC
CASSADRAGYNEQFF
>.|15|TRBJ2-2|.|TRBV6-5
TGTGCCAGCAGTTACATGGGGGGGCGCGCCGGGGAGCTGTTTTTT
CASSYMGGRAGELFF
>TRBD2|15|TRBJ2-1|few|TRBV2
TGTGCCAGCAGTGAAGGGGGTAGCGGGAAGAATGAGCAGTTCTTC
CASSEGGSGKNEQFF
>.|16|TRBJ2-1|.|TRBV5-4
TGTGCCAGCAGCTTGGGTCTGGGGGGCTCCTACAATGAGCAGTTCTTC
CASSLGLGGSYNEQFF
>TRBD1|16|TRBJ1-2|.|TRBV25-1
TGTGCCAGCAGTGGGACAGGGTTGAGTTCTAACTATGGCTACACCTTC
CASSGTGLSSNYGYTF
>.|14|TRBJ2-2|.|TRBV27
TGTGCCAGCACTTCCGCGCTAGCCACCGGGGAGCTGTTTTTT
CASTSALATGELFF
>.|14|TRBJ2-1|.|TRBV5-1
TGCGCCAGCAGCTTGGCCCTCGGCTACAATGAGCAGTTCTTC
CASSLALGYNEQFF
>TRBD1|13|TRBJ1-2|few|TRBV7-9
TGTGCCAGCAGCTTAGCAACAGGGGCCGGCTACACCTTC
CASSLATGAGYTF
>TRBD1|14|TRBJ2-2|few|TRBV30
TGTGCCTGGAGGGGACAGGGAGTCACCGGGGAGCTGTTTTTT
CAWRGQGVTGELFF
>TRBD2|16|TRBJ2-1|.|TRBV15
TGTGCCACCAGCAGAGTCCAGGGACTAGCGGACAATGAGCAGTTCTTC
CATSRVQGLADNEQFF
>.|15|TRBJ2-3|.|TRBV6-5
TGTGCCAGCAGTTACTCCGGGAAACGCACAGATACGCAGTATTTT
CASSYSGKRTDTQYF
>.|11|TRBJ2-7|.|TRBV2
TGTGCCAGCAGTGAAGACAGCGAGCAGTACTTC
CASSEDSEQYF
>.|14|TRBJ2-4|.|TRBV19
TGTGCCAGTAGTATAGGAGGAAACAAAAACATTCAGTACTTC
CASSIGGNKNIQYF
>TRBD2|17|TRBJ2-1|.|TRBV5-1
TGCGCCAGCAGCTTGGATTCCAGCGGGAGTACCCACAATGAGCAGTTCTTC
CASSLDSSGSTHNEQFF
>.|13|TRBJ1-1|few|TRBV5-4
TGTGCCAGCAGCTTAACAGGGTGGACTGAAGCTTTCTTT
CASSLTGWTEAFF
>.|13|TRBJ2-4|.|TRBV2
TGTGCCAGCAGTCAGGGGGGCGTCAACATTCAGTACTTC
CASSQGGVNIQYF
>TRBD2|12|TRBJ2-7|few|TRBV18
TGTGCCAGCTCAAGCGGGGTCTACGAGCAGTACTTC
CASSSGVYEQYF
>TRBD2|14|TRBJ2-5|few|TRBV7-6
TGTGCCAGCAGCTATGGACTAGGGAGGGAGACCCAGTACTTC
CASSYGLGRETQYF
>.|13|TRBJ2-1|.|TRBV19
TGTGCCACCGTTGAGACTAGTTCGGGTGAGCAGTTCTTC
CATVETSSGEQFF